Below are 31 T cell receptor beta chains sequenced from a single sample in a study of blood T cell repertoires in COVID-19. Sequenced by immunoSEQ multiplex PCR; TCRdb stores in-frame clones only, minus some. The data hold roughly 72,000 clones, with about 81% observed a single time. Material for sequencing was peripheral blood. The source is a woman aged 80 or over with acute or convalescent COVID-19.

The CDR3 bases are TGTGCCTGGAAAAACCCTGGAGGGACTGGCTACACCTTC. Translating it yields CAWKNPGGTGYTF. The rearrangement uses TRBV30 and TRBJ1-2; D may be TRBD1 (5 bases). V lost 4 bases, J lost 7 bases, and 16 bases lay in between. Germline loops: CDR1 GTSNPN, CDR2 SVGIG (reference sequence). The CDR3 is 13 residues long. Full variable domain (remainder filled in from reference TRBV30 and TRBJ1-2): SQTIHQWPATLVQPVGSPLSLECTVEGTSNPNLYWYRQAAGRGLQLLFYSVGIGQISSEVPQNLSASRPQDRQFILSSKKLLLSDSGFYLCAWKNPGGTGYTFGSGTRLTVV.

The chain couples TRBV5-1 to TRBJ2-2; 7 bases line up with TRBD1. Germline V gene lookup returns CDR1 SGHRS and CDR2 YFSETQ. CDR3 length: 15 residues. Losses at the gene ends were 4 bases for V and 3 bases for J; bases not matched to a gene: 6. Written as DNA, the CDR3 is TGCGCCAGCAGCGTAAACACAGGGGACACCGGGGAGCTGTTTTTT. As protein: CASSVNTGDTGELFF.

The genes are TRBV24-1 and TRBJ2-2, with 10 bases matching TRBD2. Germline V CDR1 and CDR2: KGHDR, SFDVKD. This CDR3 comprises 16 residues. V shed 4 bases, J shed 5 bases, and the junction held 6 bases outside the gene matches. The DNA of the CDR3 is TGTGCCACCAGTGACCCAGCGGGAGGGGGGACCGGGGAGCTGTTTTTT. It is translated as CATSDPAGGGTGELFF.

This rearrangement joins TRBV7-2 to TRBJ2-1; D possibly corresponds to TRBD2 (5 bases). This CDR3 is built from 14 residues. V shed 6 bases and J shed 10 bases, with 19 bases lying between them. Germline V gene data show CDR1 as SGHTA and CDR2 as FQGNSA. CDR3 residues: CASSSRLLGGEQFF. CDR3 DNA: TGTGCCAGCAGTTCTAGGTTACTCGGAGGCGAGCAGTTCTTC.

The V gene is TRBV21-1, the J gene TRBJ2-3; TRBD2 reflects the table's D call only, with no check against the DNA. TRBV21-1 constitutes a pseudogene. This CDR3 is built from 16 residues. CDR3 in amino acids: CASSKVDSGSTDTQYF. In DNA, the CDR3 is TGTGCCAGCAGCAAAGTTGATAGCGGAAGCACAGATACGCAGTATTTT.

CDR3 in DNA: TGTGCCAGCAGCCTAGGGACTAGCCTAGGCTCCTACAATGAGCAGTTCTTC. This sequence encodes CASSLGTSLGSYNEQFF. The J gene is TRBJ2-1, the V gene TRBV7-7, with 9 bases that match TRBD2. The CDR3 contains 17 residues. The germline gives CDR1 SSHAT, CDR2 FNYEAQ (reference sequence). V lost 5 bases to trimming and J lost 0 bases; unmatched junction nucleotides: 8. Looking up the rest from reference TRBV7-7 and TRBJ2-1 gives the full variable domain: GAGVSQSPRYKVTKRGQDVTLRCDPISSHATLYWYQQALGQGPEFLTYFNYEAQPDKSGLPSDRFSAERPEGSISTLTIQRTEQRDSAMYRCASSLGTSLGSYNEQFFGPGTRLTVL.

The chain recombines TRBV5-5 with TRBJ2-1, with 14 bases aligning to TRBD2. Germline V lookup: CDR1 SGHKS, CDR2 YYEKEE (reference sequence). This CDR3 region has 15 residues. V shed 3 bases and J 6 bases; nucleotides not matched to a gene: 2. CDR3 sequence (DNA): TGTGCCAGCAGCTCGACTAGCGGGAGGGTCAATGAGCAGTTCTTC. As protein: CASSSTSGRVNEQFF.

The chain combines TRBV10-3 with TRBJ2-7; the D gene is possibly TRBD2 (6 bases). Germline CDR1 and CDR2: ENHRY and SYGVKD. V was trimmed by 6 bases and J by 5 bases, leaving 11 bases between them. There are 12 residues in the CDR3. Here the CDR3 DNA reads TGTGCCATCAGCGCGGGACGGGACGAGCAGTACTTC. Protein sequence: CAISAGRDEQYF.

The CDR3 spells CASGNGQGLGTEAFF. The CDR3 DNA follows: TGTGCTAGTGGAAACGGACAGGGGCTCGGCACTGAAGCTTTCTTT. The V gene is TRBV12-5, the J gene TRBJ1-1, with TRBD1 matching over 9 bases. V was clipped by 6 bases and J by 4 bases; unmatched bases: 9. The CDR3 spans 15 residues. CDR1 and CDR2 from the germline V gene are LGHNT and FRNRAP.

The rearrangement uses TRBV19 and TRBJ2-3; the match to TRBD1 covers 9 bases. The CDR3 sequence is 15 residues long. Germline values: CDR1 LNHDA, CDR2 SQIVND (reference sequence). V dropped 6 bases and J dropped 6; count of bases not matched to a gene: 10. CDR3 sequence reads: CASSWTGTGRDTQYF. CDR3 sequence (DNA): TGTGCCAGTAGCTGGACCGGGACAGGGAGGGATACGCAGTATTTT.

The CDR3 region has the DNA TGTGCCAGCAGTTACAGGGGGGGAGGCACTGAAGCTTTCTTT. This codes for CASSYRGGGTEAFF. The rearrangement links TRBV6-5 to TRBJ1-1; perhaps TRBD1 as D (6 bases). Germline V CDR1 and CDR2: MNHEY, SVGAGI. CDR3 length equals 14 residues. Trimming removed 2 bases from V and 4 bases from J, with 11 bases in between.

The sample holds a few counts of this clone. The CDR3 DNA reads as TGTGCCAGCAGCTTAACAGCGGGAGTTCTCCACGAGCAGTACTTC. It encodes CASSLTAGVLHEQYF. V usage is TRBV7-6 and J usage is TRBJ2-7, with 8 bases matching TRBD2. CDR3 length: 15 amino acids. Germline V gene sequence: CDR1 SGHVS, CDR2 FNYEAQ. V lost 2 bases and J lost 5; bases outside the gene matches: 8. The full variable domain, in which reference TRBV7-6 and TRBJ2-7 provide the parts outside the CDR3, is GAGVSQSPRYKVTKRGQDVALRCDPISGHVSLYWYRQALGQGPEFLTYFNYEAQQDKSGLPNDRFSAERPEGSISTLTIQRTEQRDSAMYRCASSLTAGVLHEQYFGPGTRLTVT.

The V gene is TRBV7-3, the J gene TRBJ2-5, with 13 bases matching TRBD2. Germline trimming cut 5 bases from V and 2 bases from J; bases unmatched to any gene: 17. The CDR3 has 20 residues. Germline values: CDR1 SGHTA, CDR2 FQGTGA. In DNA, the CDR3 is TGTGCCAGCAGCCGCGGTTGGGGACCCGGGACTAGCGGGACTCAAGAGACCCAGTACTTC. Amino acids: CASSRGWGPGTSGTQETQYF.

The genes are TRBV25-1 and TRBJ2-7; TRBD2 is a possible D gene (6 bases). The V end was cut by 5 bases, the J end by 2 bases, with 13 bases between. The germline gives CDR1 MGHDK, CDR2 SYGVNS. The CDR3 covers 14 residues. The CDR3 loop reads CASSFPGAPYEQYF. The DNA for the CDR3 is TGTGCCAGCAGTTTCCCGGGAGCCCCCTACGAGCAGTACTTC.

This rearrangement joins TRBV5-1 to TRBJ1-2; weak D call: TRBD1 (5 bases). This CDR3 comprises 13 residues. V lost 7 bases and J 4 bases, leaving 14 bases between the germline ends. Germline V gene lookup returns CDR1 SGHRS and CDR2 YFSETQ. The CDR3, as DNA: TGCGCCAGCTCCGTGGGGCAGTCCTATGGCTACACCTTC. Protein product: CASSVGQSYGYTF.

V is TRBV6-5 and J is TRBJ2-1, with 7 positions matching TRBD2. The CDR3 spans 13 residues. Germline V gene lookup returns CDR1 MNHEY and CDR2 SVGAGI. J lost 5 bases, V lost 10 bases, and 8 bases had no gene match. CDR3 DNA sequence: TGTGCCACCGGACTAGATTCAGACAATGAGCAGTTCTTC. The encoded protein is CATGLDSDNEQFF.

This clone was counted a few times. The CDR3, as DNA: TGTGCCAGCAGCTTTGGAGGAGATACGCAGTATTTT. This encodes CASSFGGDTQYF. The chain links TRBV5-4 to TRBJ2-3, with D possibly being TRBD2 (5 bases). The germline gives CDR1 SGHNT, CDR2 YYREEE (reference sequence). The germline V and J ends were trimmed by 2 bases and 5 bases, with 6 bases remaining between them. This CDR3 region has 12 residues.

V usage is TRBV12-3 or TRBV12-4 and J usage is TRBJ1-6; TRBD1 is a possible D gene (6 bases). V was trimmed by 6 bases and J by 7 bases, leaving 10 bases between them. This CDR3 is built from 13 residues. CDR3 amino acids: CASSGQLNSPLHF. In DNA form, the CDR3 reads TGTGCCAGCAGCGGACAGCTAAATTCACCCCTCCACTTT.

The rearrangement uses TRBV3-1 (or the pseudogene TRBV3-2) and TRBJ2-7; TRBD2 matches 13 bases. Looked up from germline, CDR1 is LGHDT and CDR2 is YNNKEL (reference sequence). The CDR3 extends over 16 amino acids. Trimming at V came to 4 bases and at J to 5 bases, leaving 8 bases not matched to a gene. CDR3 amino acids: CASSPGLAGMIHEQYF. The CDR3 nucleotides are TGTGCCAGCAGCCCGGGACTAGCGGGAATGATCCACGAGCAGTACTTC.

The genes are TRBV7-6 and TRBJ1-3; 8 positions agree with TRBD1. V trimming: 1 base; J trimming: 8 bases; junction bases outside the gene matches: 7. Germline V gene sequence: CDR1 SGHVS, CDR2 FNYEAQ. The CDR3 loop spans 15 amino acids. The CDR3: CASSLVGQGMDTIYF. Written as DNA, the CDR3 is TGTGCCAGCAGCTTAGTCGGACAGGGTATGGACACCATATATTTT. The full variable domain, with the rest looked up from reference TRBV7-6 and TRBJ1-3, is GAGVSQSPRYKVTKRGQDVALRCDPISGHVSLYWYRQALGQGPEFLTYFNYEAQQDKSGLPNDRFSAERPEGSISTLTIQRTEQRDSAMYRCASSLVGQGMDTIYFGEGSWLTVV.

The V and J genes are TRBV24-1 and TRBJ2-5; D unresolved. Germline V gene sequence: CDR1 KGHDR, CDR2 SFDVKD. Trimming stripped 4 bases from V and 2 bases from J, with 13 bases between. The CDR3 has 15 residues. The CDR3 is CATSDSRLRQETQYF. The CDR3 DNA follows: TGTGCCACCAGTGACTCCAGACTCCGTCAAGAGACCCAGTACTTC.

The gene calls are TRBV25-1 and TRBJ1-1; possibly TRBD1 for D (5 bases). Trimming took 11 bases from V and 1 from J, leaving 8 bases between them. The CDR3 extends over 11 amino acids. CDR1 is MGHDK and CDR2 is SYGVNS in the germline V gene. CDR3 sequence reads: CAGHTNTEAFF. CDR3 coding DNA: TGTGCCGGACACACGAACACTGAAGCTTTCTTT.

The rearrangement uses TRBV5-5 and TRBJ2-1; D gene uncertain. In germline, CDR1 is SGHKS, CDR2 YYEKEE (reference sequence). CDR3 length equals 14 residues. V shed 2 bases and J shed 0 bases, with 6 bases lying between them. The CDR3 loop is CASSLSSSYNEQFF. DNA of the CDR3: TGTGCCAGCAGCTTATCCAGCTCCTACAATGAGCAGTTCTTC.

This chain joins TRBV19 and TRBJ2-3; no clear D gene. Per germline, CDR1 LNHDA and CDR2 SQIVND (reference sequence). This CDR3 contains 16 residues. Trimming pared 1 base from V and 1 base from J, leaving 12 bases between. DNA of the CDR3: TGTGCCAGTAGTATAGGAGGATCCTGGGGCACAGATACGCAGTATTTT. As protein: CASSIGGSWGTDTQYF.

The chain joins TRBV28 to TRBJ2-2; TRBD2 agrees at 10 bases. The CDR3 is 18 residues long. The germline CDR1 and CDR2 sequences are MDHEN and SYDVKM. Trimming cost V 0 bases and J 1 base; bases outside gene matches: 5. The CDR3 nucleotides are TGTGCCAGCAGTTTATGGGGACTAGCGAGAAAGAACACCGGGGAGCTGTTTTTT. This codes for CASSLWGLARKNTGELFF.

The chain is built from TRBV6-1 and TRBJ2-7; 7 bases match TRBD2. The CDR3 extends over 18 amino acids. Germline V lookup: CDR1 MNHNS, CDR2 SASEGT. The V segment lost 1 base and the J segment 2 bases; nucleotides outside the gene matches: 14. The CDR3 protein is CASSEGLWMAGDTYEQYF. Here the CDR3 DNA reads TGTGCCAGCAGTGAAGGTTTGTGGATGGCGGGAGACACCTACGAGCAGTACTTC.

This clone was picked up one time. V usage is TRBV5-4 and J usage is TRBJ2-1, with TRBD2 identical over 7 bases. Trimming at V came to 0 bases and at J to 3 bases, leaving 3 bases not matched to a gene. The CDR3 totals 15 residues. From germline, CDR1 is SGHNT and CDR2 YYREEE (reference sequence). CDR3 sequence: CASSLETSSYNEQFF. CDR3 sequence (DNA): TGTGCCAGCAGCTTGGAGACTAGCAGCTACAATGAGCAGTTCTTC.

This chain connects TRBV10-3 to TRBJ1-6, with D unresolved. This CDR3 is 13 amino acids long. Germline V gene lookup returns CDR1 ENHRY and CDR2 SYGVKD. Trimming removed 2 bases from V and 8 bases from J, with 7 bases in between. The CDR3 nucleotides are TGTGCCATCAGTGAGCAGGCCGATTCACCCCTCCACTTT. Its translation is CAISEQADSPLHF.

The chain couples TRBV27 to TRBJ1-2; 8 nucleotides align to TRBD1. The length of the CDR3 is 15 residues. V shed 6 bases and J 4 bases; nucleotides not matched to a gene: 10. Germline V CDR1 and CDR2: MNHEY, SMNVEV (reference sequence). The chain's CDR3 is CASRIDRGAFYGYTF. The DNA of the CDR3 is TGTGCCAGCAGGATTGACAGGGGAGCCTTCTATGGCTACACCTTC.

This clone showed up many times. The rearrangement links TRBV28 to TRBJ2-7; D is possibly TRBD1 (6 bases). V was clipped by 5 bases and J by 4 bases, with 12 bases between them. The germline V gene has CDR1 MDHEN and CDR2 SYDVKM. CDR3 length: 13 amino acids. CDR3 region: CASSRTASYEQYF. The CDR3 bases are TGTGCCAGCAGTCGGACAGCGAGTTACGAGCAGTACTTC.

The chain combines TRBV9 with TRBJ2-3, with D uncertain. The CDR3 consists of 14 residues. Between the trimmed V and J ends, which lost 0 bases and 0 bases, there was a span of 5 bases. Germline V CDR1 and CDR2: SGDLS, YYNGEE. The CDR3 sequence is CASSVGASTDTQYF. The DNA of the CDR3 is TGTGCCAGCAGCGTAGGGGCTAGCACAGATACGCAGTATTTT.